These T cell receptor beta chains were read from a single sample in a study of OX40 agonist ivuxolimab in advanced cancers. Here immunoSEQ multiplex PCR was the method, and the copy in TCRdb shows in-frame clones only, minus some. The profile shows approximately 58,000 clones, more than 75% of them singletons. The material was CD4+ or CD8+ T cells sorted from blood, obtained in a trial of the OX40 agonist ivuxolimab. Receptors were obtained from an adult with an advanced solid tumor such as melanoma, head and neck, liver or kidney cancer. CDR3s include the opening cysteine and the closing phenylalanine or tryptophan. A D gene is named only where the DNA matches it firmly. Some rows mark clone size as missing; the rest say once, few, many or name a class of expanded clone.

clone size: NA; V gene: TRBV28; J gene: TRBJ2-7; D gene: NA; CDR3 protein: CASSRPGHSYEQYF; CDR3 DNA: TGTGCCAGCAGCCGTCCGGGACATAGCTACGAGCAGTACTTC
clone size: NA; V gene: TRBV6-4; J gene: TRBJ1-1; D gene: NA; CDR3 protein: CASSDQTNTEAFF; CDR3 DNA: TGTGCCAGCAGTGACCAGACGAACACTGAAGCTTTCTTT
clone size: NA; V gene: TRBV29-1; J gene: TRBJ2-1; D gene: TRBD2; CDR3 protein: CSVEGASGGADEQFF; CDR3 DNA: TGCAGCGTTGAAGGCGCTAGCGGGGGGGCGGATGAGCAGTTCTTC
clone size: NA; V gene: TRBV28; J gene: TRBJ1-2; D gene: TRBD1; CDR3 protein: CASSTTQGGDGYTF; CDR3 DNA: TGTGCCAGCAGTACGACACAGGGGGGAGATGGCTACACCTTC
clone size: NA; V gene: TRBV12-5; J gene: TRBJ1-3; D gene: NA; CDR3 protein: CASGLGGSSGNTIYF; CDR3 DNA: TGTGCTAGTGGTTTGGGCGGGAGTTCTGGAAACACCATATATTTT
clone size: NA; V gene: TRBV6-5; J gene: TRBJ1-1; D gene: TRBD1; CDR3 protein: CASNAQGALTEAFF; CDR3 DNA: TGTGCCAGCAATGCTCAGGGGGCTCTTACTGAAGCTTTCTTT
clone size: few; V gene: TRBV9; J gene: TRBJ1-1; D gene: NA; CDR3 protein: CASSVVLNTEAFF; CDR3 DNA: TGTGCCAGCAGCGTAGTCTTGAACACTGAAGCTTTCTTT
clone size: NA; V gene: TRBV29-1; J gene: TRBJ2-4; D gene: NA; CDR3 protein: CSVTIGGTLTNIQYF; CDR3 DNA: TGCAGCGTTACCATTGGGGGGACCCTTACTAACATTCAGTACTTC
clone size: NA; V gene: TRBV7-2; J gene: TRBJ2-5; D gene: NA; CDR3 protein: CASSLPRYQETQYF; CDR3 DNA: TGTGCCAGCAGCTTACCCAGGTACCAAGAGACCCAGTACTTC
clone size: once; V gene: TRBV25-1; J gene: TRBJ2-3; D gene: NA; CDR3 protein: CASARSWGTDTQYF; CDR3 DNA: TGTGCCAGCGCACGCTCCTGGGGCACAGATACGCAGTATTTT
clone size: NA; V gene: TRBV19; J gene: TRBJ1-5; D gene: TRBD1; CDR3 protein: CASSIGGGKRQPQHF; CDR3 DNA: TGTGCCAGTAGTATCGGAGGGGGCAAGCGTCAGCCCCAGCATTTT
clone size: few; V gene: TRBV11-3; J gene: TRBJ2-2; D gene: TRBD1; CDR3 protein: CASSLDQGGTGNTGELFF; CDR3 DNA: TGTGCCAGCAGCTTAGATCAAGGCGGGACAGGGAATACCGGGGAGCTGTTTTTT
clone size: NA; V gene: TRBV6-5; J gene: TRBJ2-7; D gene: NA; CDR3 protein: CASRPRRDSYEQYF; CDR3 DNA: TGTGCCAGCAGGCCCCGGAGAGACTCCTACGAGCAGTACTTC
clone size: NA; V gene: TRBV7-3; J gene: TRBJ1-1; D gene: NA; CDR3 protein: CASSEQGGNTEAFF; CDR3 DNA: TGTGCCAGCAGTGAACAGGGTGGAAACACTGAAGCTTTCTTT
clone size: NA; V gene: TRBV11-1; J gene: TRBJ2-5; D gene: TRBD2; CDR3 protein: CASSSRLAGGKETQYF; CDR3 DNA: TGTGCCAGCAGTTCAAGACTAGCGGGGGGGAAAGAGACCCAGTACTTC
clone size: NA; V gene: TRBV2; J gene: TRBJ1-6; D gene: NA; CDR3 protein: CASMNGGGNSPLHF; CDR3 DNA: TGTGCCAGCATGAATGGGGGGGGTAATTCACCCCTCCACTTT
clone size: NA; V gene: TRBV29-1; J gene: TRBJ1-1; D gene: NA; CDR3 protein: CSTEGYTEAFF; CDR3 DNA: TGCAGTACAGAGGGATACACTGAAGCTTTCTTT
clone size: NA; V gene: TRBV19; J gene: TRBJ1-2; D gene: NA; CDR3 protein: CASKWGPDYGYTF; CDR3 DNA: TGTGCCAGTAAATGGGGGCCGGACTATGGCTACACCTTC
clone size: NA; V gene: TRBV5-8; J gene: TRBJ1-4; D gene: NA; CDR3 protein: CASSLVGRGTEKLFF; CDR3 DNA: TGTGCCAGCAGCTTGGTCGGCAGGGGAACTGAAAAACTGTTTTTT
clone size: NA; V gene: TRBV6-1; J gene: TRBJ1-6; D gene: TRBD1; CDR3 protein: CASSVVQGAANSPLHF; CDR3 DNA: TGTGCCAGCAGTGTAGTGCAGGGGGCCGCAAATTCACCCCTCCACTTT
clone size: NA; V gene: TRBV11-2; J gene: TRBJ1-2; D gene: NA; CDR3 protein: CASSLDLTTSGYTF; CDR3 DNA: TGTGCCAGCAGCTTAGATCTGACAACTTCGGGCTACACCTTC
clone size: few; V gene: TRBV14; J gene: TRBJ1-3; D gene: TRBD1; CDR3 protein: CASSVDRGEGNTIYF; CDR3 DNA: TGTGCCAGCAGCGTCGACAGGGGTGAAGGAAACACCATATATTTT
clone size: NA; V gene: TRBV14; J gene: TRBJ1-4; D gene: NA; CDR3 protein: CASSQEVSQEKLFF; CDR3 DNA: TGTGCCAGCAGCCAAGAGGTCAGCCAAGAAAAACTGTTTTTT
clone size: NA; V gene: TRBV7-2; J gene: TRBJ2-7; D gene: NA; CDR3 protein: CASGTGLGSYEQYF; CDR3 DNA: TGTGCCAGCGGAACGGGACTGGGCTCCTACGAGCAGTACTTC
clone size: NA; V gene: TRBV6-5; J gene: TRBJ2-7; D gene: NA; CDR3 protein: CASSYLGGTSYEQYF; CDR3 DNA: TGTGCCAGCAGTTACTTGGGGGGTACCTCCTACGAGCAGTACTTC
clone size: NA; V gene: TRBV21-1; J gene: TRBJ2-7; D gene: NA; CDR3 protein: CASSKGTHPGQGHYYEQYF; CDR3 DNA: TGTGCCAGCAGCAAAGGAACTCATCCGGGACAGGGGCACTACTACGAGCAGTACTTC
clone size: NA; V gene: TRBV7-2; J gene: TRBJ2-3; D gene: NA; CDR3 protein: CASSSRTQTRYTDTQYF; CDR3 DNA: TGTGCCAGCAGCTCTCGAACCCAGACGAGGTACACAGATACGCAGTATTTT
clone size: NA; V gene: TRBV4-2; J gene: TRBJ2-5; D gene: NA; CDR3 protein: CASRDEVRETQYF; CDR3 DNA: TGTGCCAGCAGGGACGAGGTACGGGAGACCCAGTACTTC
clone size: NA; V gene: TRBV5-1; J gene: TRBJ2-1; D gene: TRBD2; CDR3 protein: CASSLALLAGGGNEQFF; CDR3 DNA: TGCGCCAGCAGCTTGGCCTTACTAGCGGGGGGAGGCAATGAGCAGTTCTTC
clone size: NA; V gene: TRBV11-2; J gene: TRBJ2-5; D gene: TRBD2; CDR3 protein: CASSSLGGGEKPQYF; CDR3 DNA: TGTGCCAGCAGCTCCCTCGGGGGGGGCGAAAAGCCCCAGTACTTC
clone size: few; V gene: TRBV7-6; J gene: TRBJ2-7; D gene: NA; CDR3 protein: CASSFDRSYEQYF; CDR3 DNA: TGTGCCAGCAGCTTTGACAGGAGCTACGAGCAGTACTTC
clone size: NA; V gene: TRBV28; J gene: TRBJ2-3; D gene: NA; CDR3 protein: CASKDYTDTQYF; CDR3 DNA: TGTGCCAGCAAGGACTACACAGATACGCAGTATTTT
clone size: NA; V gene: TRBV7-2; J gene: TRBJ2-1; D gene: NA; CDR3 protein: CASSFGQASYNEQFF; CDR3 DNA: TGTGCCAGCAGCTTTGGGCAAGCCTCGTACAATGAGCAGTTCTTC
clone size: NA; V gene: TRBV6-5; J gene: TRBJ1-2; D gene: TRBD1; CDR3 protein: CASRPEQGIYGYTF; CDR3 DNA: TGTGCCAGCCGGCCAGAACAGGGGATATATGGCTACACCTTC
clone size: NA; V gene: TRBV15; J gene: TRBJ1-4; D gene: NA; CDR3 protein: CATSGPMASREKLFF; CDR3 DNA: TGTGCCACCAGCGGGCCCATGGCCTCGAGGGAAAAACTGTTTTTT
clone size: NA; V gene: TRBV5-8; J gene: TRBJ1-5; D gene: NA; CDR3 protein: CASSLYSYSNQPQHF; CDR3 DNA: TGTGCCAGCAGCTTGTACAGTTATAGCAATCAGCCCCAGCATTTT
clone size: NA; V gene: TRBV5-1; J gene: TRBJ1-4; D gene: NA; CDR3 protein: CASSISGLHNEKLFF; CDR3 DNA: TGCGCCAGCAGCATTTCAGGCCTACATAATGAAAAACTGTTTTTT
clone size: NA; V gene: TRBV5-6; J gene: TRBJ1-2; D gene: NA; CDR3 protein: CASSLRGGYTF; CDR3 DNA: TGTGCCAGCAGCTTGAGGGGTGGCTACACCTTC
clone size: NA; V gene: TRBV9; J gene: TRBJ1-4; D gene: NA; CDR3 protein: CASSVGHNEKLFF; CDR3 DNA: TGTGCCAGCAGCGTGGGACATAATGAAAAACTGTTTTTT
clone size: NA; V gene: TRBV30; J gene: TRBJ1-4; D gene: NA; CDR3 protein: CAWSVTNEKLFF; CDR3 DNA: TGTGCCTGGAGTGTCACTAATGAAAAACTGTTTTTT
clone size: NA; V gene: TRBV28; J gene: TRBJ2-5; D gene: TRBD2; CDR3 protein: CASIAPGGGALTQYF; CDR3 DNA: TGTGCCAGCATCGCTCCGGGCGGGGGGGCCCTAACCCAGTACTTC
clone size: NA; V gene: TRBV6-1; J gene: TRBJ2-7; D gene: NA; CDR3 protein: CASIQVGSGGQGKTF; CDR3 DNA: TGTGCCAGCATCCAAGTGGGTTCTGGCGGCCAAGGGAAAACCTTC